What follows describes a single TCR beta chain. The data stem from a study of shared clonotypes between healthy human individuals. Sequenced by immunoSEQ multiplex PCR; TCRdb stores in-frame clones only, minus some. The table has 2 million to 2.5 million clones, under 95% seen once. This clonotype originated in a man aged 18 to 35 in good health. Some clones in this sample may be carry-over from other donors' samples. The sample consisted of naive CD4+ T cells from PBMCs. Subset indicated: CD45RA+ positively selected.

The CDR3 DNA reads as TGTGCCAGCAGCTATATAACAGGGGATCAGCCCCAGCATTTT. This codes for CASSYITGDQPQHF. V and J are TRBV7-2 and TRBJ1-5; TRBD1 aligns across 7 bases. V dropped 4 bases and J dropped 5; count of bases not matched to a gene: 5. The germline CDR1 and CDR2 sequences are SGHTA and FQGNSA. The CDR3 loop spans 14 amino acids.